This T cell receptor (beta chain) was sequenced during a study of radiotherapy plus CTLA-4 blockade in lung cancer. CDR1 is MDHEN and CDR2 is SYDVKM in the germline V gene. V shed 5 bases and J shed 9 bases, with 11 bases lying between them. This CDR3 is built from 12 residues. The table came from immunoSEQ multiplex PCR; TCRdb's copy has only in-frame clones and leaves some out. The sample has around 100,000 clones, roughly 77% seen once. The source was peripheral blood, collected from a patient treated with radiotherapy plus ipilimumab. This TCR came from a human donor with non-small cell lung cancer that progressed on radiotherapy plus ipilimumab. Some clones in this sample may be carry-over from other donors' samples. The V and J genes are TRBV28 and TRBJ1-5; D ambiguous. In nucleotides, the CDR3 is TGTGCCAGCAGTCCTCCCCGGGGGCCCCAGCATTTT. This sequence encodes CASSPPRGPQHF.